Presented here are 10 T cell receptor beta chains from one specimen sequenced in a study of blood T cell repertoires in COVID-19. Profiled with immunoSEQ multiplex PCR; TCRdb holds only in-frame clones, not every one. The sample has around 230,000 clones, 75% to 90% seen once. The specimen sequenced was PBMCs or T cells enriched from blood (not recorded which). The receptors shown here come from a man aged 35 to 55 who had recovered from COVID-19.

V and J are TRBV24-1 and TRBJ2-1; D unclear. Trimming took off 1 base at V and 0 bases at J, with 3 bases between the two ends. CDR1 and CDR2 (germline): KGHDR, SFDVKD. The length of the CDR3 is 14 residues. CDR3 sequence reads: CATSDFNSYNEQFF. The CDR3 coding sequence is TGTGCCACCAGTGATTTTAACTCCTACAATGAGCAGTTCTTC.

V usage is TRBV2 and J usage is TRBJ2-7; D is uncertain. CDR1 is SNHLY and CDR2 is FYNNEI in the germline V gene. Trimming shortened V by 3 bases and J by 0 bases, and 9 bases separated the two germline ends. CDR3 length: 14 amino acids. CDR3 bases: TGTGCCAGCAGTGACAACAGATACTCCTACGAGCAGTACTTC. Amino acid sequence: CASSDNRYSYEQYF.

The chain employs TRBV7-6 and TRBJ2-3, with 10 bases identical to TRBD2. In germline, CDR1 is SGHVS, CDR2 FNYEAQ. V gave up 0 bases and J gave up 14 bases; unmatched junction bases: 11. The CDR3 is made up of 15 amino acids. In DNA, the CDR3 is TGTGCCAGCAGCTTAGCGCCTGGACTAGCGGCCAGTGGGTATTTT. Protein: CASSLAPGLAASGYF. The variable domain in full, with the rest retrieved from reference TRBV7-6 and TRBJ2-3, is GAGVSQSPRYKVTKRGQDVALRCDPISGHVSLYWYRQALGQGPEFLTYFNYEAQQDKSGLPNDRFSAERPEGSISTLTIQRTEQRDSAMYRCASSLAPGLAASGYFGPGTRLTVL.

The CDR3 reads CASSRTGDNSPLHF. In nucleotides, the CDR3 is TGTGCCAGCAGCAGGACAGGGGACAATTCACCCCTCCACTTT. The chain uses TRBV6-5 and TRBJ1-6; 9 bases are shared with TRBD1. The V segment lost 6 bases and the J segment 7 bases; nucleotides outside the gene matches: 4. Per the germline V gene, CDR1 is MNHEY and CDR2 is SVGAGI. This CDR3 has 14 residues.

V usage is TRBV18 and J usage is TRBJ1-4; TRBD1 matches at 8 bases. V shed 0 bases, J shed 5 bases, and the junction held 5 bases outside the gene matches. The CDR3 totals 16 residues. The germline CDR1 and CDR2 sequences are KGHSH and LQKENI. CDR3 sequence reads: CASSPPSAGGNEKLFF. DNA of the CDR3: TGTGCCAGCTCACCACCGAGTGCAGGGGGCAATGAAAAACTGTTTTTT.

The genes are TRBV30 and TRBJ2-1; tentative D call: TRBD1 (5 bases). Per the germline V gene, CDR1 is GTSNPN and CDR2 is SVGIG (reference sequence). V lost 2 bases, J lost 7 bases, and 9 bases lay in between. This CDR3 is 12 amino acids long. CDR3 DNA: TGTGCCTGGAGTCACAGGTTGAATGAGCAGTTCTTC. Translated: CAWSHRLNEQFF.

This chain joins TRBV29-1 and TRBJ2-1, with 12 nucleotides matching TRBD1. The CDR3 runs 15 residues. Germline V gene sequence: CDR1 SQVTM, CDR2 ANQGSEA. V was pared by 8 bases and J by 7 bases, with 12 bases of the junction left unmatched. CDR3 protein: CSSEKGTGGMNEQFF. The CDR3 region has the DNA TGCAGCTCAGAAAAGGGGACAGGGGGCATGAATGAGCAGTTCTTC.

This chain uses TRBV14 with TRBJ2-1; TRBD2 agrees at 7 bases. V trimming: 3 bases; J trimming: 0 bases; junction bases outside the gene matches: 2. The length of the CDR3 is 15 residues. Germline V gene sequence: CDR1 SGHDN, CDR2 FVKESK. As DNA, the CDR3 is TGTGCCAGCAGCCAGCGGGGGAGCTCCTACAATGAGCAGTTCTTC. It encodes CASSQRGSSYNEQFF.

The chain uses TRBV15 and TRBJ1-6, with D unresolved. Germline V gene data show CDR1 as LNHNV and CDR2 as YYDKDF (reference sequence). The V and J ends lost 0 bases and 10 bases respectively, with 7 bases between them. There are 13 residues in the CDR3. The CDR3 here is CATSRDARSPLHF. The CDR3 DNA reads TGTGCCACCAGCAGAGATGCGCGATCACCCCTCCACTTT.

This clone has just a few counts. The rearrangement uses TRBV11-2 and TRBJ2-3; possibly TRBD2 for D (5 bases). In germline, CDR1 is SGHAT, CDR2 FQNNGV. The V end lost 5 bases, the J end lost 8 bases, and 17 bases lay between the germline ends. There are 14 residues in the CDR3. Here the CDR3 DNA reads TGTGCCAGCAGCACTGGACCCGGGATCGTTACGCAGTATTTT. Protein sequence: CASSTGPGIVTQYF.